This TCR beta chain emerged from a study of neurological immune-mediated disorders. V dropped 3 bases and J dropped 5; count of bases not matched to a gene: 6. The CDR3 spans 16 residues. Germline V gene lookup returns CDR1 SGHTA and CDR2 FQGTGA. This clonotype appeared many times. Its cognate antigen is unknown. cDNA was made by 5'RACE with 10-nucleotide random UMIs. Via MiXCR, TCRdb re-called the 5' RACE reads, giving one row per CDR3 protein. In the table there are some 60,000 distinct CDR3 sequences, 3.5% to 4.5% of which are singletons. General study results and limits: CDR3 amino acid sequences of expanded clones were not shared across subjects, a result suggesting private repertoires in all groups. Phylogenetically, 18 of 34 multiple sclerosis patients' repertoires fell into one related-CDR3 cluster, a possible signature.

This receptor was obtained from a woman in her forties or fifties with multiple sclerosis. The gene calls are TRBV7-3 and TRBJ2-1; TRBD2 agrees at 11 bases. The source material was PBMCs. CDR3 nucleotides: TGTGCCAGCAGCTTTCCGACTAGCGGGACTAACAATGAGCAGTTCTTC. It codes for CASSFPTSGTNNEQFF. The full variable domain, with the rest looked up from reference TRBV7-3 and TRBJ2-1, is GAGVSQTPSNKVTEKGKYVELRCDPISGHTALYWYRQSLGQGPEFLIYFQGTGAADDSGLPNDRFFAVRPEGSVSTLKIQRTERGDSAVYLCASSFPTSGTNNEQFFGPGTRLTVL.